The clone carrying this T cell receptor beta chain was counted between two and nine times. The target antigen is unknown. The record originates from a study of identical twins. General study results and limits: The abundant beta clonotypes from cord blood had fewer insertions, and memory repertoires had none of this.

TCRdb independently ran MiXCR on the 5' RACE reads; one entry per CDR3 protein. This table holds about 530,000 distinct CDR3 sequences, around 15% found once. CDR1 and CDR2 from the germline V gene are SGHDT and YYEEEE. Trimming took 4 bases from V and 0 from J, leaving 8 bases between them. The CDR3 loop spans 14 amino acids. These same records also appear under a second study, on yellow fever vaccine responses in identical twins.

Material for sequencing was CD4+ T cells sorted from blood. This chain uses TRBV5-6 with TRBJ1-5; the D gene is possibly TRBD1 (5 bases). The TCR was taken from a woman aged 18-29 years in good health. The CDR3, as DNA: TGTGCCAGCAGCAGGGGAATTAGCAATCAGCCCCAGCATTTT. Encoded protein: CASSRGISNQPQHF. Together with reference TRBV5-6 and TRBJ1-5, the CDR3 gives the full variable domain: DAGVTQSPTHLIKTRGQQVTLRCSPKSGHDTVSWYQQALGQGPQFIFQYYEEEERQRGNFPDRFSGHQFPNYSSELNVNALLLGDSALYLCASSRGISNQPQHFGDGTRLSIL.